The 18 T cell receptor beta chains below come from one sample, sequenced in a study of T cell changes during pregnancy in multiple sclerosis. The data were produced by immunoSEQ multiplex PCR, yet TCRdb's version contains in-frame clones alone and is incomplete. Among about 40,000 clones, 80% to 90% were seen once, and the ten largest hold over 5%. This specimen was peripheral blood, taken in the first trimester of pregnancy. All receptors come from a female donor in good health, enrolled as a control in a pregnancy study.

The chain carries TRBV7-9 and TRBJ2-7; D possibly corresponds to TRBD2 (5 bases). Germline CDR1 reads SEHNR; CDR2 reads FQNEAQ (reference sequence). CDR3 length: 13 residues. Between the trimmed V and J ends, which lost 4 bases and 5 bases, there was a span of 12 bases. This chain's CDR3 is CASSSGITNEQYF. DNA for the CDR3: TGTGCCAGCAGCTCCGGGATCACTAACGAGCAGTACTTC. The full variable domain, completed using reference TRBV7-9 and TRBJ2-7, is DTGVSQNPRHKITKRGQNVTFRCDPISEHNRLYWYRQTLGQGPEFLTYFQNEAQLEKSRLLSDRFSAERPKGSFSTLEIQRTEQGDSAMYLCASSSGITNEQYFGPGTRLTVT.

The chain couples TRBV2 to TRBJ2-7; D is possibly TRBD2 (6 bases). The length of the CDR3 is 14 residues. Trimming shortened V by 5 bases and J by 0 bases, and 11 bases separated the two germline ends. Germline assignment: CDR1 SNHLY and CDR2 FYNNEI. The CDR3 DNA reads as TGTGCCAGCAGTCGGACTATGAGCTCCTACGAGCAGTACTTC. This encodes CASSRTMSSYEQYF.

This sequence joins TRBV5-1 and TRBJ2-7, with 9 bases fitting TRBD1. From germline, CDR1 is SGHRS and CDR2 YFSETQ. The CDR3 contains 15 residues. V trimming: 4 bases; J trimming: 3 bases; junction bases outside the gene matches: 8. CDR3 in amino acids: CASSGKGQGGYEQYF. CDR3 in DNA: TGCGCCAGCAGCGGGAAGGGACAGGGCGGCTACGAGCAGTACTTC.

This chain links TRBV18 with TRBJ2-5; D possibly corresponds to TRBD2 (6 bases). Trimming cost V 1 base and J 5 bases, with 8 bases left between them. The CDR3 loop spans 13 amino acids. The germline V gene encodes CDR1 KGHSH and CDR2 LQKENI. CDR3 coding DNA: TGTGCCAGCTCACCACGGAGGGCCGAGACCCAGTACTTC. Its protein product is CASSPRRAETQYF.

The genes are TRBV15 and TRBJ1-3; no reliable D call. The CDR3 runs to 15 residues. Germline V gene data show CDR1 as LNHNV and CDR2 as YYDKDF (reference sequence). V gave up 0 bases and J gave up 0 bases, with 6 bases separating them. CDR3 DNA sequence: TGTGCCACCAGCAGAGATCAGTCCTCTGGAAACACCATATATTTT. Translating gives CATSRDQSSGNTIYF.

CDR3 amino acids: CASSPRGQETQYF. The CDR3 DNA reads TGCGCCAGCAGCCCCCGGGGACAAGAGACCCAGTACTTC. V is TRBV4-1 and J is TRBJ2-5, with a possible D match to TRBD2 (5 bases). Germline V lookup: CDR1 MGHRA, CDR2 YSYEKL. V lost 4 bases, J lost 2 bases, and 8 bases lay in between. The CDR3 is made up of 13 amino acids.

This clone was seen more than once but under ten times. The chain carries TRBV5-1 and TRBJ1-6; D uncertain. The CDR3 length is 13 residues. Germline CDR1 SGHRS, CDR2 YFSETQ. V lost 4 bases to trimming and J lost 7 bases, with 9 bases between them. CDR3 nucleotides: TGCGCCAGCAGCCCCCAACAGAATTCACCCCTCCACTTT. Translation gives CASSPQQNSPLHF.

The rearrangement joins TRBV4-1 to TRBJ2-3; weak D call: TRBD2 (6 bases). The CDR3 is 16 amino acids. V lost 4 bases and J lost 2, with 16 bases in between. CDR1 is MGHRA, CDR2 YSYEKL, per germline. The CDR3 reads CASSLNPGLPTDTQYF. CDR3 in DNA: TGCGCCAGCAGCCTAAATCCGGGACTCCCCACAGATACGCAGTATTTT.

The chain carries TRBV9 and TRBJ1-5, with D tentatively TRBD1 (6 bases). Germline V lookup: CDR1 SGDLS, CDR2 YYNGEE. The V end was cut by 1 base, the J end by 4 bases, with 12 bases between. CDR3 size: 15 residues. CDR3 DNA sequence: TGTGCCAGCAGCGTATCAGGGGCAGGAAATCAGCCCCAGCATTTT. Its protein product is CASSVSGAGNQPQHF.

The chain couples TRBV6-1 to TRBJ2-1; D possibly corresponds to TRBD2 (6 bases). The ends were cut back, 7 bases at V and 10 bases at J, with 20 bases in the middle. There are 14 residues in the CDR3. From germline, CDR1 is MNHNS and CDR2 SASEGT. The CDR3 spells CASNRPGLAREQFF. DNA of the CDR3: TGTGCCAGCAATCGACCGGGACTCGCCCGGGAGCAGTTCTTC.

The rearrangement uses TRBV5-1 and TRBJ2-3; D gene ambiguous. Germline lookup yields CDR1 SGHRS and CDR2 YFSETQ. The CDR3 totals 16 residues. V was clipped by 6 bases and J by 0 bases, with 17 bases between them. CDR3 region: CASNSKTGTSTDTQYF. In DNA form, the CDR3 reads TGCGCCAGCAACTCAAAGACTGGTACTAGCACAGATACGCAGTATTTT.

This clone was detected a few times. The rearrangement uses TRBV11-1 and TRBJ2-1; 8 bases line up with TRBD1. J lost 7 bases, V lost 5 bases, and 10 bases had no gene match. This CDR3 has 15 residues. CDR1 is SGHAT, CDR2 FQDESV, per germline (reference sequence). Written as DNA, the CDR3 is TGTGCCAGCAGCCCCCGACAGGGGCAGGGGAATGAGCAGTTCTTC. This gives the protein CASSPRQGQGNEQFF. Filled out from reference TRBV11-1 and TRBJ2-1, the complete variable domain reads EAEVAQSPRYKITEKSQAVAFWCDPISGHATLYWYRQILGQGPELLVQFQDESVVDDSQLPKDRFSAERLKGVDSTLKIQPAELGDSAMYLCASSPRQGQGNEQFFGPGTRLTVL.

The rearrangement uses TRBV9 and TRBJ1-1; no clear D. V lost 0 bases and J 5 bases, leaving 14 bases between the germline ends. Germline V gene sequence: CDR1 SGDLS, CDR2 YYNGEE. This CDR3 comprises 15 residues. CDR3 coding DNA: TGTGCCAGCAGCGTAGCGGAGACTCCGGGGACTGAAGCTTTCTTT. This translates into CASSVAETPGTEAFF.

This chain uses TRBV2 with TRBJ2-1; 7 bases line up with TRBD2. This CDR3 contains 13 residues. Unmatched junction bases numbered 3, after V lost 4 bases and J lost 6 bases. The germline CDR1 and CDR2 sequences are SNHLY and FYNNEI. The CDR3 here is CASSAPSGNEQFF. CDR3 bases: TGTGCCAGCAGTGCCCCTAGCGGCAATGAGCAGTTCTTC.

The V call is TRBV19, the J call TRBJ1-2, with 8 bases matching TRBD1. J lost 4 bases, V lost 5 bases, and 3 bases had no gene match. The CDR3 length is 13 residues. The germline V gene encodes CDR1 LNHDA and CDR2 SQIVND (reference sequence). CDR3 residues: CASSSQGVYGYTF. In DNA, the CDR3 is TGTGCCAGTAGTTCACAGGGGGTCTATGGCTACACCTTC.

The V gene is TRBV27, the J gene TRBJ2-7; 11 bases line up with TRBD2. Per germline, CDR1 MNHEY and CDR2 SMNVEV (reference sequence). V trimming: 5 bases; J trimming: 5 bases; junction bases outside the gene matches: 8. This CDR3 spans 15 amino acids. The DNA of the CDR3 is TGTGCCAGCAGTCCTACTAGCGGGAGTCTCCACGAGCAGTACTTC. Amino acids: CASSPTSGSLHEQYF.

This chain connects TRBV7-3 to TRBJ2-1; a possible D gene is TRBD1 (8 bases). The CDR3 sequence is 16 residues long. From germline, CDR1 is SGHTA and CDR2 FQGTGA. Deletions cut 5 bases from V and 3 bases from J, with 17 bases between. The CDR3 protein is CASSRYRGEGYNEQFF. The CDR3 coding sequence is TGTGCCAGCAGCCGCTACAGGGGGGAGGGCTACAATGAGCAGTTCTTC.

The chain joins TRBV10-3 to TRBJ1-1; tentatively, D is TRBD1 (5 bases). Germline CDR1 ENHRY, CDR2 SYGVKD. V gave up 0 bases and J gave up 9 bases, with 11 bases separating them. This CDR3 comprises 13 residues. The DNA of the CDR3 is TGTGCCATCAGTGAGTCGTCAGGGACTCAAGCTTTCTTT. It specifies CAISESSGTQAFF.